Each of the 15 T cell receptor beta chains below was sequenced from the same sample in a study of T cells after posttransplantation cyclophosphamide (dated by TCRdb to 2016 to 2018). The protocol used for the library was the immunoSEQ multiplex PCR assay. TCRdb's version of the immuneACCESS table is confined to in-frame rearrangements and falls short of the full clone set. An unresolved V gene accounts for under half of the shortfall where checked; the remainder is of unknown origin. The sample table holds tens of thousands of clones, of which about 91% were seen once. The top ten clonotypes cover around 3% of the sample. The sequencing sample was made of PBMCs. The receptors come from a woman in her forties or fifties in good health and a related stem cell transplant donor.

The CDR3 DNA reads TGTGCCAGCAGTTACCCGAGCTCCTACGAGCAGTACTTC. It codes for CASSYPSSYEQYF. The chain recombines TRBV6-5 with TRBJ2-5; no clear D. Gene TRBJ2-7 matches the end of the DNA better, so the J call may be wrong. The CDR3 consists of 13 residues. The germline V gene has CDR1 MNHEY and CDR2 SVGAGI.

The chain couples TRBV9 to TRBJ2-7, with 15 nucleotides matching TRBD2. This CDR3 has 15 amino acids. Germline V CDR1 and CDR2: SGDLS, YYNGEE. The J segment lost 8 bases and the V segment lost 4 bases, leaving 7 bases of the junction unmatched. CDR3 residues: CASSLGLAGGFKQYF. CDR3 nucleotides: TGTGCCAGCAGCCTAGGACTAGCGGGGGGGTTTAAGCAGTACTTC.

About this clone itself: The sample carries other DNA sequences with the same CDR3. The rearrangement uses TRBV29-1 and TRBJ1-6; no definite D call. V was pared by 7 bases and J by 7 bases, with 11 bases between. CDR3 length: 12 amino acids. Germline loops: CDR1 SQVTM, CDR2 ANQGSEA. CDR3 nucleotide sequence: TGCAGCGCCCGAAGAGTAAATTCACCCCTCCACTTT. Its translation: CSARRVNSPLHF.

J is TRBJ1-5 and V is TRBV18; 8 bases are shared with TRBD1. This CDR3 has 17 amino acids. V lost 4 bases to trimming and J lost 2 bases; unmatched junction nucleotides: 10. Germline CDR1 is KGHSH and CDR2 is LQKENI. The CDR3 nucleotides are TGTGCCAGCTCACTCTGGGACAGGCCTACGGGCAATCAGCCCCAGCATTTT. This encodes CASSLWDRPTGNQPQHF.

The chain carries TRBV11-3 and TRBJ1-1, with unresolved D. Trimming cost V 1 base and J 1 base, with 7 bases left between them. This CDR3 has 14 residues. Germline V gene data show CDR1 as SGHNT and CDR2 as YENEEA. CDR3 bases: TGTGCCAGCAGCTTAGCGGGGAGGAACACTGAAGCTTTCTTT. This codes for CASSLAGRNTEAFF.

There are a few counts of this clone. This CDR3 reads CASSPGQRNNEQFF. CDR3 nucleotides: TGTGCCAGCAGCCCGGGACAGCGTAACAATGAGCAGTTCTTC. This rearrangement joins TRBV2 to TRBJ2-1, with 7 bases aligning to TRBD1. The length of the CDR3 is 14 residues. Germline CDR1 SNHLY, CDR2 FYNNEI. V lost 6 bases and J lost 5; bases outside the gene matches: 7.

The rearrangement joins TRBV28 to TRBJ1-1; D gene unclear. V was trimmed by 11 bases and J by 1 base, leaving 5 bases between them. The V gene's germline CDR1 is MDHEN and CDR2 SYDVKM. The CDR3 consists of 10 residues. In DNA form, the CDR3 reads TGTGCCTGCGGGAACACTGAAGCTTTCTTT. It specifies CACGNTEAFF.

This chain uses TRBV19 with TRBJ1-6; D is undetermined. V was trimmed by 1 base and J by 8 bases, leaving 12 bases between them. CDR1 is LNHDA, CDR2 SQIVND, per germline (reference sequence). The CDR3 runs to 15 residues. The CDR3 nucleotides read TGTGCCAGTAGTATAGTGCAGTCCCCTTATTCACCCCTCCACTTT. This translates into CASSIVQSPYSPLHF.

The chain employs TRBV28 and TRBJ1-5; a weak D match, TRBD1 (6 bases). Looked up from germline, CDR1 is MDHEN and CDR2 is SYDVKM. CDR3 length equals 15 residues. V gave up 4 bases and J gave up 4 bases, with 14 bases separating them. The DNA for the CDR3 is TGTGCCAGCAGTTCAAGACAGGTCGGGAATCAGCCCCAGCATTTT. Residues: CASSSRQVGNQPQHF.

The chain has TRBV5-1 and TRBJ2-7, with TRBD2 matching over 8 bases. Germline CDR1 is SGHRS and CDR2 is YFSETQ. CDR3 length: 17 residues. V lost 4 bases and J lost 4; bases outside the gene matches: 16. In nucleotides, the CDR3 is TGCGCCAGCAGCCCCCGACGGGAGGGCCGAATGAGGTACGAGCAGTACTTC. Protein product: CASSPRREGRMRYEQYF. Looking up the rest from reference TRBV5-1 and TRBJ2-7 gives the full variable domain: KAGVTQTPRYLIKTRGQQVTLSCSPISGHRSVSWYQQTPGQGLQFLFEYFSETQRNKGNFPGRFSGRQFSNSRSEMNVSTLELGDSALYLCASSPRREGRMRYEQYFGPGTRLTVT.

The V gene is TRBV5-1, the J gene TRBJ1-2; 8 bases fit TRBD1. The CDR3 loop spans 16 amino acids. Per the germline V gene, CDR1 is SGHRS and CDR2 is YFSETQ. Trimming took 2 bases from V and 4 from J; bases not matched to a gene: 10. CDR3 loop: CASSLQTGQGGYGYTF. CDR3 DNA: TGCGCCAGCAGCTTACAGACTGGACAGGGAGGCTATGGCTACACCTTC.

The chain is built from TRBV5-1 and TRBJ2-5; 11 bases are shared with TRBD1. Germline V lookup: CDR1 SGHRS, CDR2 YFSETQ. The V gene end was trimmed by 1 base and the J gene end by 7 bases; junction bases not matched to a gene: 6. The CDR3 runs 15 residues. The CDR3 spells CASSLSGQGGGTQYF. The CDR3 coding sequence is TGCGCCAGCAGCTTGTCGGGACAGGGGGGAGGGACCCAGTACTTC. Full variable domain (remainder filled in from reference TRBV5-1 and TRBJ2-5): KAGVTQTPRYLIKTRGQQVTLSCSPISGHRSVSWYQQTPGQGLQFLFEYFSETQRNKGNFPGRFSGRQFSNSRSEMNVSTLELGDSALYLCASSLSGQGGGTQYFGPGTRLLVL.

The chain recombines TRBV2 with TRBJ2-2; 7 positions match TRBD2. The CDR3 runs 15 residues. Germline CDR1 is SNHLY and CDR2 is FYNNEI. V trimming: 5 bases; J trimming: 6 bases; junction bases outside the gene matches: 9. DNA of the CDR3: TGTGCCAGCAGTCTCCGGGCGGGGGAGGCCGGGGAGCTGTTTTTT. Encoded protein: CASSLRAGEAGELFF. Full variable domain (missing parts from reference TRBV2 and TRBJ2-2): EPEVTQTPSHQVTQMGQEVILRCVPISNHLYFYWYRQILGQKVEFLVSFYNNEISEKSEIFDDQFSVERPDGSNFTLKIRSTKLEDSAMYFCASSLRAGEAGELFFGEGSRLTVL.

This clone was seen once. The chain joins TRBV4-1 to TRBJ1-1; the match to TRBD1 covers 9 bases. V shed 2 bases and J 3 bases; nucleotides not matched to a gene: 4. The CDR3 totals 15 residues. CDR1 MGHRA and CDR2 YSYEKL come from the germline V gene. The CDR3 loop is CASSQMGQGHTEAFF. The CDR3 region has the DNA TGCGCCAGCAGCCAAATGGGACAGGGCCACACTGAAGCTTTCTTT.

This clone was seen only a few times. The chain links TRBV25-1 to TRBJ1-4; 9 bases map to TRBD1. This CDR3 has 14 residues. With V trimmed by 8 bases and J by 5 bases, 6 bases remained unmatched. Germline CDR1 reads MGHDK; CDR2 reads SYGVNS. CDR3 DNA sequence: TGTGCCAGCGGATACAGGGGGCGAAATGAAAAACTGTTTTTT. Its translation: CASGYRGRNEKLFF.